Presented here are 7 T cell receptor beta chains from one specimen sequenced in a study of shared clonotypes between healthy human individuals. Produced via immunoSEQ multiplex PCR; TCRdb's table is partial and in-frame only. The sample includes about 490,000 clones, 70% to 80% of them seen just once. Sequenced material: PBMCs. Receptor source: a woman in her thirties or forties in good health. Some clones in this sample may be carry-over from other donors' samples.

The chain couples TRBV6-5 to TRBJ2-2; 10 bases are shared with TRBD2. Germline CDR1 reads MNHEY; CDR2 reads SVGAGI. Trimming cost V 2 bases and J 9 bases; bases outside gene matches: 6. The CDR3 loop spans 15 amino acids. In nucleotides, the CDR3 is TGTGCCAGCAGTTACGGAGCTAGCGGGAGCTGGGAGCTGTTTTTT. It translates to CASSYGASGSWELFF.

The rearrangement uses TRBV2 and TRBJ1-5; 7 bases line up with TRBD1. After removal of 9 bases from V and 9 bases from J, the junction contained 17 bases not matched to a gene. CDR1 and CDR2 (germline): SNHLY, FYNNEI. This CDR3 spans 15 amino acids. The CDR3 coding sequence is TGTGCCAGTACTAGAAACAGGGGCGGGGATCTGCCCCAGCATTTT. As protein: CASTRNRGGDLPQHF.

CDR3 amino acids: CASSLFLNQPQHF. The CDR3 coding sequence is TGTGCCAGCAGTTTGTTCCTTAATCAGCCCCAGCATTTT. This chain uses TRBV28 with TRBJ1-5; D gene unclear. V lost 3 bases, J lost 4 bases, and 7 bases lay in between. The germline CDR1 and CDR2 sequences are MDHEN and SYDVKM. CDR3 length: 13 amino acids.

The gene calls are TRBV28 and TRBJ2-4, with D perhaps TRBD1 (7 bases). V was trimmed by 5 bases and J by 3 bases, leaving 11 bases between them. Germline lookup yields CDR1 MDHEN and CDR2 SYDVKM. The CDR3 has 14 amino acids. CDR3 protein: CASSDQGGKNIQYF. Written as DNA, the CDR3 is TGTGCCAGCAGTGACCAGGGGGGCAAAAACATTCAGTACTTC.

This clone was seen a few times. The chain uses TRBV2 and TRBJ2-7; 9 nucleotides match TRBD2. With 7 bases clipped from V and 6 bases from J, the junction kept 4 bases outside the gene matches. Per the germline V gene, CDR1 is SNHLY and CDR2 is FYNNEI. There are 12 residues in the CDR3. CDR3 sequence (DNA): TGTGCCAGCACCCAGACTAGCGGCGAGCAGTACTTC. Residues: CASTQTSGEQYF.

As for this clone: This likely comes from a read error, as the CDR3 has no conserved phenylalanine or tryptophan at its end. The limits of the CDR3 on the DNA are not certain, so only TCRdb's listed CDR3 is given. The gene calls are TRBV4-3 and TRBJ1-2. The germline V gene encodes CDR1 LGHNA and CDR2 YSLEER. The CDR3 has 14 residues if both end residues are counted. CDR3 loop: CASSQAGGAVGCTL.

Comment on this clone: Mismatch with germline at one junction end may stem from a read error. The chain links TRBV2 to TRBJ1-2; D gene ambiguous. The germline V gene has CDR1 SNHLY and CDR2 FYNNEI. The CDR3 is 13 residues long. CDR3 in DNA: TGTGCCAGCAGGATGCCAGAACCTTACGGCTACGCCTTC. Encoded protein: CASRMPEPYGYAF.